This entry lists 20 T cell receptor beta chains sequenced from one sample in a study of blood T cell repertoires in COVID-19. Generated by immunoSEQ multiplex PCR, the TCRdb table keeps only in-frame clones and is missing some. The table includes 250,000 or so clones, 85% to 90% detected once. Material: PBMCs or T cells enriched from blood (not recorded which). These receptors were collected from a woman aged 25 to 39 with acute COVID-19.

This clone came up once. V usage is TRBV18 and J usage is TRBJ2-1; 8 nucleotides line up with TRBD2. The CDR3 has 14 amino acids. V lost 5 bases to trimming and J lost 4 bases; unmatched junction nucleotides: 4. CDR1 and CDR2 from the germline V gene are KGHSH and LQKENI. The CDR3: CASSTSGTYNEQFF. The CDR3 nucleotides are TGTGCCAGCTCAACTAGCGGAACTTACAATGAGCAGTTCTTC.

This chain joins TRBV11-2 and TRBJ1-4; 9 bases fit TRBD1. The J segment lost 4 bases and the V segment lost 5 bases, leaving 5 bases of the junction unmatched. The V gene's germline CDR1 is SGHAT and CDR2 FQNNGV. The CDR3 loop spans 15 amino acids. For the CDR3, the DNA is TGTGCCAGCAGCCCAGGGGACAGGGTTAATGAAAAACTGTTTTTT. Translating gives CASSPGDRVNEKLFF. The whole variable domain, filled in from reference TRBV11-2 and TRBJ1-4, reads EAGVAQSPRYKIIEKRQSVAFWCNPISGHATLYWYQQILGQGPKLLIQFQNNGVVDDSQLPKDRFSAERLKGVDSTLKIQPAKLEDSAVYLCASSPGDRVNEKLFFGSGTQLSVL.

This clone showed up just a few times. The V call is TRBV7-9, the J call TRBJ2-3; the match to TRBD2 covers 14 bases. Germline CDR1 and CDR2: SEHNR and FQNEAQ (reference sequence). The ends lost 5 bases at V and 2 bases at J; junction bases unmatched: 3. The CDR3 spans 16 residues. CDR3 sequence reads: CASSGGLAGATDTQYF. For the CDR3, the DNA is TGTGCCAGCAGCGGGGGACTAGCGGGAGCCACAGATACGCAGTATTTT.

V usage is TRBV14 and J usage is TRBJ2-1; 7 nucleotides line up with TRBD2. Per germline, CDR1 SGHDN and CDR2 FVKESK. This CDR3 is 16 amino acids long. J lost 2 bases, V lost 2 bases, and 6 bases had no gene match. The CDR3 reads CASSQQRDIAYNEQFF. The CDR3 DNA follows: TGTGCCAGCAGCCAACAGCGGGATATAGCCTACAATGAGCAGTTCTTC.

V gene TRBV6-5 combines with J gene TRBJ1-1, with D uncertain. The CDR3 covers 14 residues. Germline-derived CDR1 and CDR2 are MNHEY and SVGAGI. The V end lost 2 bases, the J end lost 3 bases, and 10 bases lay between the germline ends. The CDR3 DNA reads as TGTGCCAGCAGTTACGGGCAGCTGGACACTGAAGCTTTCTTT. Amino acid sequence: CASSYGQLDTEAFF.

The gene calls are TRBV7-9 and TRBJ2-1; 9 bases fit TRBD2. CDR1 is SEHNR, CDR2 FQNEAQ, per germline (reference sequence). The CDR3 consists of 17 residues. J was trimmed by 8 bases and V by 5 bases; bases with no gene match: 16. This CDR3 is CASSGPRGGRAIDEQFF. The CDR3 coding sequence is TGTGCCAGCAGCGGCCCCCGCGGCGGGAGGGCCATCGATGAGCAGTTCTTC.

DNA for the CDR3: TGTGCCAGCAGTGCGGAGAGCAATCAGCCCCAGCATTTT. Protein: CASSAESNQPQHF. The chain carries TRBV27 and TRBJ1-5; D remains unclear. V was clipped by 5 bases and J by 1 base, with 6 bases between them. The CDR3 loop spans 13 amino acids. The germline V gene has CDR1 MNHEY and CDR2 SMNVEV (reference sequence).

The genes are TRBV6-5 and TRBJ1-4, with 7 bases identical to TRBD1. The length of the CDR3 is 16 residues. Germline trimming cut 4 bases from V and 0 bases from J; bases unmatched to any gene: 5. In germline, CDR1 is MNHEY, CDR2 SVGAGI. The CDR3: CASSLGQTATNEKLFF. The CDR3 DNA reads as TGTGCCAGCAGTTTGGGACAGACGGCAACTAATGAAAAACTGTTTTTT.

The CDR3 loop is CAISEPGGGDYNSPLHF. CDR3 nucleotides: TGTGCCATCAGTGAGCCAGGTGGGGGGGACTATAATTCACCCCTCCACTTT. V is TRBV10-3 and J is TRBJ1-6; weak D call: TRBD1 (5 bases). The germline V and J ends were trimmed by 2 bases and 3 bases, with 14 bases remaining between them. CDR3 length: 17 residues. Germline V gives CDR1 ENHRY, CDR2 SYGVKD.

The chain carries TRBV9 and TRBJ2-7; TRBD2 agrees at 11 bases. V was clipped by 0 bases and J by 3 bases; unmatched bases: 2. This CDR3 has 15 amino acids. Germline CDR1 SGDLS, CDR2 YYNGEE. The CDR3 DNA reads TGTGCCAGCAGCGTAGGACTAGCGGGAATCTACGAGCAGTACTTC. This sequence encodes CASSVGLAGIYEQYF.

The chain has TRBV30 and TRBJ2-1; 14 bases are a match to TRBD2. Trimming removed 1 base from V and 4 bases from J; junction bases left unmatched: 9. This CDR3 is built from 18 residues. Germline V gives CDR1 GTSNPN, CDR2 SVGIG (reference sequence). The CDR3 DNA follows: TGTGCCTGGAGTGACCTCTTAGGGACTAGCGGGAGATACAATGAGCAGTTCTTC. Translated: CAWSDLLGTSGRYNEQFF.

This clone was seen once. In DNA, the CDR3 is TGTGCCAGCAGCTCGTGGGGGGAGGCGGACACCATATATTTT. Translated: CASSSWGEADTIYF. The chain carries TRBV11-2 and TRBJ1-3, with a tentative D call TRBD1 (5 bases). Germline CDR1 reads SGHAT; CDR2 reads FQNNGV. With 4 bases removed from V and 8 bases from J, the gap between germline ends came to 15 bases. This CDR3 is built from 14 residues.

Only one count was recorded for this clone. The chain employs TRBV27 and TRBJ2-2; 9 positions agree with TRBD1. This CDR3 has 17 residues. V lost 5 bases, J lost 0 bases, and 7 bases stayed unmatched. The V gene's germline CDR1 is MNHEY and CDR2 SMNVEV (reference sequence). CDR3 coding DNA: TGTGCCAGCAGTCGCCGGGACAGGGAGGCGAACACCGGGGAGCTGTTTTTT. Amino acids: CASSRRDREANTGELFF.

CDR3 amino acids: CASSLAQGGYTF. The DNA of the CDR3 is TGTGCCAGCAGCTTAGCGCAGGGTGGCTACACCTTC. This sequence joins TRBV7-2 and TRBJ1-2, with a possible D match to TRBD1 (5 bases). The CDR3 runs 12 residues. Germline V CDR1 and CDR2: SGHTA, FQGNSA. V was trimmed by 0 bases and J by 7 bases, leaving 6 bases between them.

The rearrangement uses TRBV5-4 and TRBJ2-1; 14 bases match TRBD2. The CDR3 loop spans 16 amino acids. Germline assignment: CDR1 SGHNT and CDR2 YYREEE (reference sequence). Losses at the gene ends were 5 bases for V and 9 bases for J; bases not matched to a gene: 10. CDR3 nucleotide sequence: TGTGCCAGCAGTCCGCTGACTAGCGGGAGGGCTAGTGAGCAGTTCTTC. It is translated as CASSPLTSGRASEQFF. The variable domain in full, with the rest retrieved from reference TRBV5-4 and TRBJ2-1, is ETGVTQSPTHLIKTRGQQVTLRCSSQSGHNTVSWYQQALGQGPQFIFQYYREEENGRGNFPPRFSGLQFPNYSSELNVNALELDDSALYLCASSPLTSGRASEQFFGPGTRLTVL.

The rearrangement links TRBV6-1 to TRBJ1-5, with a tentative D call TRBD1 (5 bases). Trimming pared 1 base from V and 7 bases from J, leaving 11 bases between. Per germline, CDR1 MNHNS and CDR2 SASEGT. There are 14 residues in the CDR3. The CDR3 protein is CASSEGGGGQPQHF. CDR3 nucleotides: TGTGCCAGCAGTGAAGGCGGGGGAGGACAGCCCCAGCATTTT.

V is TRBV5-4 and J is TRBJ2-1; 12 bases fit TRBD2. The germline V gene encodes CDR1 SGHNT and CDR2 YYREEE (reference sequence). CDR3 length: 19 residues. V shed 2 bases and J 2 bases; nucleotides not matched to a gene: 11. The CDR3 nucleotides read TGTGCCAGCAGCTTACCGGGACTAGCGGGTGATAAGGCCTACAATGAGCAGTTCTTC. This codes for CASSLPGLAGDKAYNEQFF.

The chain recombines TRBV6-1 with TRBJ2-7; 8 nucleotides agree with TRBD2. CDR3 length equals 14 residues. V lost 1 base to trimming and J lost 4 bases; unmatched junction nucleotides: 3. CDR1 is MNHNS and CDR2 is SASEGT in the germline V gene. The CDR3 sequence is CASSEGGRTYEQYF. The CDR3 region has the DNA TGTGCCAGCAGTGAAGGCGGGAGGACATACGAGCAGTACTTC.

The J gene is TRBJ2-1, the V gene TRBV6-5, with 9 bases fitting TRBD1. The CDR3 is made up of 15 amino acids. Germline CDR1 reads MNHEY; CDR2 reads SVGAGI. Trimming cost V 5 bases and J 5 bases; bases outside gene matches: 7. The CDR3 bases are TGTGCCAGCAGTATTTGGACAGGGGCGGACAATGAGCAGTTCTTC. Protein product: CASSIWTGADNEQFF.

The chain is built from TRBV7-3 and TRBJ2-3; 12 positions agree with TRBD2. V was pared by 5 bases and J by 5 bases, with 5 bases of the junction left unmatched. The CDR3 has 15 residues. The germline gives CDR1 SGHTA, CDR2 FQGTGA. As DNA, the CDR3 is TGTGCCAGCAGCCGACTAGCGGGGGACCGAGATACGCAGTATTTT. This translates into CASSRLAGDRDTQYF.